These T cell receptor beta chains were read from a single sample in a study of T cell repertoires in cytomegalovirus infection. From the reads, TCRdb called clonotypes with MiXCR, one entry per CDR3 protein. The sample records around 530,000 distinct CDR3 sequences, approximately 26% being singletons. The sample consisted of PBMCs. Receptors originate from a human donor in good health (CMV status not recorded). Some clones in this sample may be carry-over from other donors' samples. Both conserved end residues are part of each CDR3. Fields, in order: V gene, CDR3 protein.

V: TRBV7-6; CDR3: CASSLGVDAPYGYTF
V: TRBV7-8; CDR3: CASSLAWQGDEKLFF
V: TRBV20-1; CDR3: CSARAAGSYQPQHF
V: TRBV29-1; CDR3: CSVEDRIGTGPDTQYF
V: TRBV7-2; CDR3: CASSPTGDRGEAFF
V: TRBV7-2; CDR3: CASTGQGGNEQFF
V: TRBV5-1; CDR3: CASGSGAGSMAFF
V: TRBV12-3/TRBV12-4; CDR3: CASSQQGDYSNQPQHF
V: TRBV6-2/TRBV6-3; CDR3: CASSYSSIRTEAFF
V: TRBV7-9; CDR3: CASSFGGQYTDTQYF
V: TRBV19; CDR3: CASRRAPGLDTPRQFF
V: TRBV7-2; CDR3: CASSSQGYEQFF
V: TRBV7-9; CDR3: CASSLAGLAGVDQYF
V: TRBV12-3/TRBV12-4; CDR3: CASSFSGGDQPQHF
V: TRBV2; CDR3: CASSESYRYEQFF
V: TRBV12-3/TRBV12-4; CDR3: CASSPGLAGENTDTQYF
V: TRBV7-8; CDR3: CASSRLAGVADTQYF
V: TRBV20-1; CDR3: CSARDKREGSYEQYF
V: TRBV19; CDR3: CASSVSPRDIRIF
V: TRBV12-3/TRBV12-4; CDR3: CASSSNTGGTEAFF
V: TRBV7-3; CDR3: CASSSSLKRTDTQYF
V: TRBV10-3; CDR3: CAISESKQGSASNTEAFF
V: TRBV2; CDR3: CASTPRTGMANVLTF
V: TRBV7-2; CDR3: CASSLAPGHMNYGYTF
V: TRBV7-2; CDR3: CASSPGPKTQYF
V: TRBV7-2; CDR3: CASTPDREYEQYF
V: TRBV4-1; CDR3: CASRTDESSYNEQFF
V: TRBV6-5; CDR3: CASSYMDRRNTEAFF
V: TRBV4-1; CDR3: CASSQKTRNTYSNQPQHF
V: TRBV13; CDR3: CASSMGQAEAFF
V: TRBV11-3; CDR3: CASSLDSRLRTDTQYF
V: TRBV7-6; CDR3: CASSSRGKRGGDTQYF
V: TRBV25-1; CDR3: CASKLGGGDEQYF
V: TRBV27; CDR3: CASSFSNVGQGREAFF